Sequencing of this T cell receptor beta chain was carried out in a study of identical twins. The V and J ends lost 6 bases and 7 bases respectively, with 10 bases between them. The CDR3 length is 13 residues. This clonotype appeared a few times. Its antigen remains unknown. Template switching, a step in the protocol, added a universal primer site, and cDNA carried unique molecular identifiers. TCRdb re-derived calls from the 5' RACE reads in MiXCR, one entry per CDR3 protein. The repertoire holds roughly 1.6 million distinct CDR3 sequences, with about 31% as singletons. Findings and caveats of the study: Out-of-frame alpha sequences common to twins exhibited a surplus of low generation probability.

The specimen sequenced was cord blood. The source is a newborn girl in good health. The chain is built from TRBV12-3 or TRBV12-4 and TRBJ1-6; a possible D gene is TRBD1 (6 bases). CDR3: CASSGQPNSPLHF. CDR3 bases: TGTGCCAGCAGCGGACAGCCAAATTCACCCCTCCACTTT.